This is a list of T cell receptor beta chains from one sample in a study of cytomegalovirus exposure and HLA in healthy donors. Profiling relied on immunoSEQ multiplex PCR, and the TCRdb table lists in-frame clones only, not all of them. The sample holds 65,000 to 80,000 clones, less than 95% seen once. Sequences were obtained from PBMCs. Receptors were obtained from a woman between 18 and 29 years old in good health and CMV-seropositive. Each CDR3 is given with its conserved first and last residue. A D gene is named only where the DNA matches it firmly. A clone size is listed for some rows: how often the clone was seen (once, few, many), or a class if it is expanded.

clone_size j_call d_call v_call cdr3_length cdr3_nt cdr3_aa
- TRBJ2-3 - TRBV12-5 16 TGTGCTAGTGGTTTGGTACTATCGGTAAGCACAGATACGCAGTATTTT CASGLVLSVSTDTQYF
- TRBJ1-5 TRBD1 TRBV19 14 TGTGCCAGTACCGGGACAGTGGTTAATCAGCCCCAGCATTTT CASTGTVVNQPQHF
- TRBJ1-1 - TRBV7-3 14 TGTGCCAGCAGCTCGGGGCAGGGGAGCACTGAAGCTTTCTTT CASSSGQGSTEAFF
- TRBJ2-6 TRBD2 TRBV18 18 TGTGCCAGCTCGCCCGTAGCGGGCCAGAGCTCTGGGGCCAACGTCCTGACTTTC CASSPVAGQSSGANVLTF
- TRBJ2-2 - TRBV9 15 TGTGCCAGCAGCGTAGGAGGCAGCAACACCGGGGAGCTGTTTTTT CASSVGGSNTGELFF
- TRBJ1-5 TRBD1 TRBV7-9 17 TGTGCCAGCAGCGTCTCCCACCGGGACAGGGGTATTCAGTCCCAGCATTTT CASSVSHRDRGIQSQHF
- TRBJ2-1 - TRBV7-9 14 TGTGCCAGCAGCTTAGAGGGGACAATCGATGAGCAGTTCTTC CASSLEGTIDEQFF
- TRBJ1-2 - TRBV6-1 13 TGTGCCAACCAGGACACGGCGGGACATGGCTACACCTTC CANQDTAGHGYTF
- TRBJ1-2 TRBD1 TRBV27 18 TGTGCCAGCAGTTTAATCGGGACAGGGGGCCCGGGTTTACATGGCTACACCTTC CASSLIGTGGPGLHGYTF
once TRBJ1-5 - TRBV7-8 16 TGTGCCAGCAGCTTAGACGGCAGGGCAAGCAATCAGCCCCAGCATTTT CASSLDGRASNQPQHF
- TRBJ1-2 - TRBV5-6 16 TGTGCCAGCAGCTTGGCAAGAGGAGGCGATCTCTATGGCTACACCTTC CASSLARGGDLYGYTF
- TRBJ2-1 TRBD2 TRBV7-2 14 TGTGCCAGCAGCGTTACTAGCGGGGGGAATGAGCAGTTCTTC CASSVTSGGNEQFF